Listed here are 12 T cell receptor beta chains from one sample, sequenced in a study of T cells in Graves' hyperthyroidism and ophthalmopathy. Amplification yielded TCR beta CDR3 regions, with RNA transcripts as the source. The HTBI primer set drove a first-round RT-PCR of the TCR CDR3. TCRdb used MiXCR to reprocess the multiplex PCR reads, holding one entry per CDR3 protein. The sample has about 520,000 distinct CDR3 sequences, around 22% seen once. The sequenced sample consisted of blood. The receptors stem from a woman aged 25 to 45 with Graves' ophthalmopathy.

This clonotype was seen at least ten times. The chain couples TRBV12-3 or TRBV12-4 to TRBJ1-5; D is unresolved. Trimming left V 0 bases short and J 3 bases short, with 6 bases between. The CDR3 loop spans 14 amino acids. CDR3 in amino acids: CASSLARANQPQHF. The CDR3 DNA sequence: TGTGCCAGCAGTTTAGCCAGAGCCAATCAGCCCCAGCATTTT.

This clonotype appeared many times. V gene TRBV12-3 or TRBV12-4 combines with J gene TRBJ2-7; D gene uncertain. CDR3 size: 13 residues. V was clipped by 2 bases and J by 3 bases, with 8 bases between them. CDR3 in amino acids: CASSLLPSYEQYF. CDR3 DNA sequence: TGTGCCAGCAGTTTACTCCCTAGCTACGAGCAGTACTTC.

Many counts were recorded for this clonotype. This sequence joins TRBV7-2 and TRBJ2-7, with 10 bases lining up with TRBD2. The V gene end was trimmed by 5 bases and the J gene end by 4 bases; junction bases not matched to a gene: 8. The germline gives CDR1 SGHTA, CDR2 FQGNSA. The CDR3 runs 15 residues. CDR3 sequence reads: CASSISSGGLYEQYF. In DNA form, the CDR3 reads TGTGCCAGCAGCATATCTAGCGGGGGCCTATACGAGCAGTACTTC.

This clonotype was detected ten times or more. This chain uses TRBV29-1 with TRBJ1-1; D is unresolved. Germline CDR1 and CDR2: SQVTM and ANQGSEA. This CDR3 has 12 amino acids. The germline V and J ends were trimmed by 7 bases and 5 bases, with 14 bases remaining between them. CDR3 in amino acids: CSAYVVDTEAFF. The CDR3 DNA follows: TGCAGCGCCTACGTGGTGGATACTGAAGCTTTCTTT.

This clonotype was recorded many times. The chain is built from TRBV6-2 or TRBV6-3 and TRBJ2-7; 7 bases line up with TRBD2. This CDR3 has 14 residues. Germline V gene data show CDR1 as MNHEY and CDR2 as SVGEGT. The V segment lost 1 base and the J segment 5 bases; nucleotides outside the gene matches: 5. CDR3: CASSYLASGHEQYF. Written as DNA, the CDR3 is TGTGCCAGCAGTTACTTGGCTAGCGGACACGAGCAGTACTTC.

The chain recombines TRBV11-3 with TRBJ1-1, with TRBD1 as a possible D gene (5 bases). Germline CDR1 and CDR2: SGHNT and YENEEA. This CDR3 is 15 amino acids long. Trimming took off 1 base at V and 4 bases at J, with 13 bases between the two ends. CDR3 nucleotides: TGTGCCAGCAGCTTAGTGAGGGGTATCGGCACTGAAGCTTTCTTT. The encoded protein is CASSLVRGIGTEAFF.

The chain employs TRBV18 and TRBJ1-5; D gene unclear. CDR1 and CDR2 from the germline V gene are KGHSH and LQKENI. The CDR3 runs to 15 residues. V was clipped by 1 base and J by 1 base, with 8 bases between them. CDR3 in DNA: TGTGCCAGCTCACCACGCAGCGACAGCAATCAGCCCCAGCATTTT. Amino acids: CASSPRSDSNQPQHF.

At least ten counts were recorded for this clonotype. The CDR3 is CASVTGTGGYNTEAFF. CDR3 in DNA: TGTGCCAGCGTAACTGGGACAGGCGGCTACAACACTGAAGCTTTCTTT. V and J are TRBV6-5 and TRBJ1-1; TRBD1 agrees at 8 bases. The V and J ends lost 8 bases and 2 bases, in that order; junction bases with no gene match: 13. The germline V gene encodes CDR1 MNHEY and CDR2 SVGAGI. This CDR3 has 16 residues.

In this sample, this clonotype turned up many times. The rearrangement uses TRBV30 and TRBJ2-2, with D possibly matching TRBD1 (6 bases). The germline CDR1 and CDR2 sequences are GTSNPN and SVGIG (reference sequence). Trimming left V 1 base short and J 7 bases short, with 10 bases between. The CDR3 is 13 amino acids. As DNA, the CDR3 is TGTGCCTGGAGTGCCAGGGGTATCGGGGAGCTGTTTTTT. Translating it yields CAWSARGIGELFF.

As to this clonotype: Compared with germline, one end of the junction differs, possibly owing to a read error. The rearrangement links TRBV25-1 to TRBJ2-6, with TRBD1 identical over 9 bases. The CDR3 is 16 amino acids. Germline CDR1 MGHDK, CDR2 SYGVNS. The CDR3 region has the DNA TGTGCCAGCAGGGGGACAGGGACTACTGGGGCCAACGTCCAGACTTTC. Residues: CASRGTGTTGANVQTF.

This clonotype was found a few times. This chain joins TRBV12-3 or TRBV12-4 and TRBJ1-1; D uncertain. V lost 6 bases to trimming and J lost 7 bases, with 15 bases between them. The CDR3 extends over 13 amino acids. This CDR3 is CASRTVREGEAFF. CDR3 nucleotides: TGTGCCAGCAGAACGGTTCGGGAGGGTGAAGCTTTCTTT.

This clonotype was seen a handful of times. The chain is built from TRBV18 and TRBJ1-1; D remains unclear. Germline CDR1 KGHSH, CDR2 LQKENI. Trimming cost V 2 bases and J 1 base, with 17 bases left between them. The CDR3 is made up of 17 amino acids. Here the CDR3 DNA reads TGTGCCAGCTCACCAGAACAATGGATGAATTCGAACACTGAAGCTTTCTTT. This encodes CASSPEQWMNSNTEAFF.